This TCR beta chain was sequenced for a study of OX40 agonist ivuxolimab in advanced cancers. Study context: The patients received agonistic anti-OX40 (CD134) antibody ivuxolimab. Every 2 weeks, patients got intravenous ivuxolimab at one of six dose levels (0.01-10 mg/kg). Enrolled patients in dose escalation had cancers that were hepatocellular carcinoma, melanoma, renal cell or head and neck cancer.

CDR1 MNHEY and CDR2 SMNVEV come from the germline V gene (reference sequence). The CDR3 is made up of 13 amino acids. V trimming: 10 bases; J trimming: 7 bases; junction bases outside the gene matches: 7. TCRdb's table, derived via immunoSEQ multiplex PCR, lists solely in-frame clones and lacks some. The sample holds just over 60,000 clones; roughly nine tenths are singletons and the top ten take less than 0.7%. This receptor was identified in an adult with an advanced solid tumor such as melanoma, head and neck, liver or kidney cancer. V and J are TRBV27 and TRBJ1-6; TRBD1 aligns across 7 bases. Sample: CD4+ or CD8+ T cells sorted from blood, taken in a trial of the OX40 agonist ivuxolimab. CDR3 sequence reads: CAMLRGYNSPLHF. In nucleotides, the CDR3 is TGTGCCATGCTCAGGGGGTACAATTCACCCCTCCACTTT.